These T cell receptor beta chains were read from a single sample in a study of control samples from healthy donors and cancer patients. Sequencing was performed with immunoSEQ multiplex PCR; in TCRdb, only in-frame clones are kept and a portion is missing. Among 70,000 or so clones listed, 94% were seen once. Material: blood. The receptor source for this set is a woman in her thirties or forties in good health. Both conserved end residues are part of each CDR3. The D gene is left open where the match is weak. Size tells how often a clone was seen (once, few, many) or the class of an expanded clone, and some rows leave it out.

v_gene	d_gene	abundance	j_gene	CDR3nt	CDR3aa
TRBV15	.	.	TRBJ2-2	TGTGCCACCAGCAACCGACCCGGGGAGCTGTTTTTT	CATSNRPGELFF
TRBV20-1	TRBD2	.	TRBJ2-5	TGCAGTGCTAGTTCCCCCCGGGACACGGGAGGGGAGACCCAGTACTTC	CSASSPRDTGGETQYF
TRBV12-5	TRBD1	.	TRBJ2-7	TGTGCTAGTGCCCGACAGGGGGAGTACGAGCAGTACTTC	CASARQGEYEQYF
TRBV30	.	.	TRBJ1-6	TGTGCCTGGATCCGACCCGGGGGGAATTCACCCCTCCACTTT	CAWIRPGGNSPLHF
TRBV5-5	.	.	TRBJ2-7	TGTGCCAGCAGAAATGACGAAGGTTCCTACGAGCAGTACTTC	CASRNDEGSYEQYF
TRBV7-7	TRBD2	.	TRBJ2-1	TGTGCCAGCAGCTTAGAAGGCGGGAGAACAAACAATGAGCAGTTCTTC	CASSLEGGRTNNEQFF
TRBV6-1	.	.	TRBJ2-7	TGTGCCAGCAGTGAATACAGGGAGGCGCCCTACGAGCAGTACTTC	CASSEYREAPYEQYF
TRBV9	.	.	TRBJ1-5	TGTGCCAGTAGCCAGGGGAACAATCAGCCCCAGCATTTT	CASSQGNNQPQHF
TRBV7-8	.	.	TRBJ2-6	TGTGCCAGCAGTCCCATGGGGAGCTCCTCTGGGGCCAACGTCCTGACTTTC	CASSPMGSSSGANVLTF
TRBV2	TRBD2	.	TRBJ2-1	TGTGCCACCAGCGGACTAGCGGGAGTATCTCTAAAAACCTACAATGAGCAGTTCTTC	CATSGLAGVSLKTYNEQFF
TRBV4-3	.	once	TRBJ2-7	TGCGCCAGCAGCCAAGGCATACCTTCCTACGAGCAGTACTTC	CASSQGIPSYEQYF
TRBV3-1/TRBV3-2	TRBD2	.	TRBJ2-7	TGTGCCAGCAGCCAAGCCGGGACTAGCGGATACGAGCAGTACTTC	CASSQAGTSGYEQYF
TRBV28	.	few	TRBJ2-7	TGTGCCAGCAGTCCTACGGGGTCTTGGACCTACGAGCAGTACTTC	CASSPTGSWTYEQYF
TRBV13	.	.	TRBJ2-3	TGTGCCAGCAGCTTAGCTTCACTAGTGAGCACAGATACGCAGTATTTT	CASSLASLVSTDTQYF
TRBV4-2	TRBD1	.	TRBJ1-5	TGTGCCAGCAGCTCCCGGACAGGGGCGGAGCAGCCCCAGCATTTT	CASSSRTGAEQPQHF
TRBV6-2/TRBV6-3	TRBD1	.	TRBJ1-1	TGTGCCAGCAGTTCACTATTCCACAGGGGTGACACTGAAGCTTTCTTT	CASSSLFHRGDTEAFF
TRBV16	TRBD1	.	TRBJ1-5	TGTGCCAGCAGCCCCTCGACAGGGCCCCATCAGCCCCAGCATTTT	CASSPSTGPHQPQHF
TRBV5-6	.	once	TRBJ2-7	TGTGCCAGCAGCTTGGCCGTCGGAGGGTTCCACGAGCAGTACTTC	CASSLAVGGFHEQYF
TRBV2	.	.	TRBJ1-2	TGTGCCAGCAGAGGAGGGTCCGGAGGAGCTAACTATGGCTACACCTTC	CASRGGSGGANYGYTF
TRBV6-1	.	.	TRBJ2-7	TGTGCCAGCAGTGAACGGGACTTTTTCTACGAGCAGTACTTC	CASSERDFFYEQYF
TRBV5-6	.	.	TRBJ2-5	TGTGCCAGCAGCTCGACTAACCAAGAGACCCAGTACTTC	CASSSTNQETQYF
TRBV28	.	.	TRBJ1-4	TGTGCCAGCAGTTTGACCGGAAAACTGTTTTTT	CASSLTGKLFF
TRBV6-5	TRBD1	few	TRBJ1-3	TGTGCCACTAAGACAGGGACTGGAAACACCATATATTTT	CATKTGTGNTIYF
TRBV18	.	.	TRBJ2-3	TGTGCCAGCTCTAACGGGGGAACAGATACGCAGTATTTT	CASSNGGTDTQYF
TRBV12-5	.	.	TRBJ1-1	TGTGCTAGTGGTTTGGTGACCGGGGAAGCTTTCTTT	CASGLVTGEAFF
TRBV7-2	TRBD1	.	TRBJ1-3	TGTGCCAGCAGCCCGGGGGACAGGGCTGCTGGTGGAAACACCATATATTTT	CASSPGDRAAGGNTIYF
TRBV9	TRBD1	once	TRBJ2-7	TGTGCCAGCAGCGTTGGACAGGGCCCCTACGAGCAGTACTTC	CASSVGQGPYEQYF
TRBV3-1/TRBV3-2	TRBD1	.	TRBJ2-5	TGTGCCAGCAGCAAGCAGGGGGCTGAGACCCAGTACTTC	CASSKQGAETQYF
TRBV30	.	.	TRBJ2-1	TGTGCCTGGAGTGTGCGTGATGAGCAGTTCTTC	CAWSVRDEQFF
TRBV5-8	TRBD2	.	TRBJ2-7	TGTGCCAGCAGCTTAGCGGGGGGTCTCCACGAGCAGTACTTC	CASSLAGGLHEQYF
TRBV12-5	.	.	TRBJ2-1	TGTGCTAGTGGTTTGGGACTCTACAATGAGCAGTTCTTC	CASGLGLYNEQFF
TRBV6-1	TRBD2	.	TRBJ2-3	TGTGCCAGCAGTGAAGACGCGGGGGGGCCCCCAGATACGCAGTATTTT	CASSEDAGGPPDTQYF
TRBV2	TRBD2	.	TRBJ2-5	TGTGCCAGCAGGGGACTAGCCCAAGAGACCCAGTACTTC	CASRGLAQETQYF
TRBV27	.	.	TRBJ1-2	TGTGCCAGCAGTTTAGCGCCGACAGTTAACTATGGCTACACCTTC	CASSLAPTVNYGYTF
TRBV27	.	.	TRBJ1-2	TGTGCCAGCAGCCTCGGGCCGGGTGTGGCTTATGGCTACACCTTC	CASSLGPGVAYGYTF
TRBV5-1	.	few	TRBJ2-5	TGCGCCAGCAGCGACCCGACTGTTGTAGCAGAGACCCAGTACTTC	CASSDPTVVAETQYF
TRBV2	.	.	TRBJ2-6	TGTGCCAGCAGTGAACAACCGGGACGGGGATACGTCCTGACTTTC	CASSEQPGRGYVLTF
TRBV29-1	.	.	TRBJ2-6	TGCAGCGTGTATAAGGGAGCTGGGGCCAACGTCCTGACTTTC	CSVYKGAGANVLTF
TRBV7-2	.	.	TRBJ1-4	TGTGCCAGCAGCTTAGCGCTAGGTTCTCGAGGGGAAAAACTGTTTTTT	CASSLALGSRGEKLFF
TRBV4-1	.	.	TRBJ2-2	TGCGCCAGCAGCCAGCCCGCGGACGGGATCGGGGAGCTGTTTTTT	CASSQPADGIGELFF
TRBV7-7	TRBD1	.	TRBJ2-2	TGTGCCAGCAGCCAGACAGGGTTAATAACCGGGGAGCTGTTTTTT	CASSQTGLITGELFF